The 7 T cell receptor beta chains reported below all come from one sample, sequenced in a study of regulatory T cells in long-lasting Graves disease (dated by TCRdb to the early 2020s). The method was multiplex PCR. Sequencing was carried out with an Illumina HiSeq 4000. To build TCR beta libraries, CDR3 regions were amplified by Arm-PCR using iRepertoire HTBI primers. TCRdb passed the public sequencing reads through fastp at Q25 and MiXCR, retaining productive beta sequences. Each record represents a unique CDR3 protein, reported with the most common genes and DNA among its rows. Here the sample has a few hundred thousand distinct CDR3 sequences; roughly a fifth occur a single time. Roughly three fifths of the sample belongs to the ten largest clones. Reading the label with the study, this specimen's time point is: persistent/refractory GD, antithyroid drugs over 5 years with positive TRAb. For both TCR sequencing and RNA sequencing, RNA was extracted from PBMCs in TRIzol.

This specimen consisted of peripheral blood mononuclear cells (PBMCs), obtained when the disease was refractory, from a patient treated with antithyroid drugs. These TCRs come from a female donor with Graves disease.

This clonotype was observed a handful of times. The rearrangement uses TRBV6-2 or TRBV6-3 and TRBJ2-7; D not resolved. Germline V gives CDR1 MNHEY, CDR2 SVGEGT. V shed 7 bases and J shed 2 bases, with 12 bases lying between them. CDR3 length: 13 amino acids. Here the CDR3 reads CASTPAYTYEQYF. CDR3 in DNA: TGTGCCAGCACTCCGGCGTATACCTACGAGCAGTACTTC.

This clonotype was counted many times. This chain joins TRBV18 and TRBJ2-1, with 10 bases lining up with TRBD2. V lost 3 bases to trimming and J lost 1 base; unmatched junction nucleotides: 6. Germline values: CDR1 KGHSH, CDR2 LQKENI. The CDR3 length is 17 residues. The CDR3 loop is CASSPSSGRKSYNEQFF. CDR3 coding DNA: TGTGCCAGCTCACCTTCTAGCGGGAGAAAGTCCTACAATGAGCAGTTCTTC. The variable domain in full, completed from reference TRBV18 and TRBJ2-1, reads NAGVMQNPRHLVRRRGQEARLRCSPMKGHSHVYWYRQLPEEGLKFMVYLQKENIIDESGMPKERFSAEFPKEGPSILRIQQVVRGDSAAYFCASSPSSGRKSYNEQFFGPGTRLTVL.

This clonotype was recorded at least ten times. The V and J genes are TRBV7-9 and TRBJ2-5; D possibly matches TRBD1 or TRBD2 (5 bases each). The CDR3 has 15 residues. The germline V and J ends were trimmed by 11 bases and 5 bases, with 24 bases remaining between them. CDR1 SEHNR and CDR2 FQNEAQ come from the germline V gene (reference sequence). The CDR3 is CASRGTVGSGETQYF. The CDR3 bases are TGTGCCTCGCGAGGGACGGTGGGTTCCGGGGAGACCCAGTACTTC.

This chain uses TRBV9 with TRBJ2-5; tentatively, D is TRBD1 or TRBD2 (6 bases each). The length of the CDR3 is 13 residues. V was pared by 3 bases and J by 13 bases, with 19 bases between. Per the germline V gene, CDR1 is SGDLS and CDR2 is YYNGEE. The CDR3 sequence: CASSAGGRDAMYF. CDR3 DNA sequence: TGTGCCAGCAGCGCTGGGGGGCGGGATGCGATGTACTTC.

This clonotype was seen repeatedly, ten times or more. The V and J genes are TRBV28 and TRBJ2-5; perhaps TRBD2 as D (5 bases). Trimming took off 4 bases at V and 5 bases at J, with 14 bases between the two ends. The CDR3 is 14 residues long. Germline V gene lookup returns CDR1 MDHEN and CDR2 SYDVKM. The CDR3 sequence is CASSSRLRTETQYF. The CDR3 coding sequence is TGTGCCAGCAGTTCCCGACTACGGACGGAGACCCAGTACTTC.

This clonotype turned up a few times. The J gene is TRBJ2-7, the V gene TRBV18, with 9 bases that match TRBD2. V lost 1 base to trimming and J lost 3 bases; unmatched junction nucleotides: 4. This CDR3 spans 15 amino acids. Germline CDR1 reads KGHSH; CDR2 reads LQKENI. The CDR3 DNA reads as TGTGCCAGCTCACCACGGGCGGGAGGGGTCTACGAGCAGTACTTC. This codes for CASSPRAGGVYEQYF.

This clonotype was recorded many times. CDR3 coding DNA: TGTGCCAGCAGTTACTCGTCGCAAGAGACCCAGTACTTC. It is translated as CASSYSSQETQYF. The chain has TRBV6-6 and TRBJ2-5; D gene ambiguous. V dropped 0 bases and J dropped 2 bases, with 4 bases sitting between them. CDR1 is MNHNY, CDR2 SVGAGI, per germline (reference sequence). CDR3 size: 13 residues.